This TCR beta chain was recovered during a study of blood T cell repertoires in COVID-19. Source study methods: Amplifying reference gene primers gave estimates of nucleated cell counts. Some clones are missing from TCRdb's copy, which holds only in-frame ones; the method was immunoSEQ multiplex PCR. V, J and clone size are taken as reported in that table, and D and trimming were inferred from the DNA itself. The sample shows 140,000 or so clones, around 82% of them seen only once. Germline loops: CDR1 SGHVS, CDR2 FNYEAQ. This CDR3 region has 15 residues. V was trimmed by 3 bases and J by 3 bases, leaving 11 bases between them.

The sequencing sample was made of peripheral blood. This rearrangement joins TRBV7-6 to TRBJ2-2; D is uncertain. This TCR was sampled from a human donor in a cohort sampled during active COVID-19. The chain's CDR3 is CASSFGLKDTGELFF. The CDR3 coding sequence is TGTGCCAGCAGCTTTGGGCTAAAGGACACCGGGGAGCTGTTTTTT.